The next 10 T cell receptor beta chains were all read from a single sample in a study of blood T cell repertoires in COVID-19. Produced via immunoSEQ multiplex PCR; TCRdb's table is partial and in-frame only. This table has about 400,000 clones, more than 75% appearing once. Sequencing input: peripheral blood. The receptors were sampled from a human donor in a cohort sampled during active COVID-19.

J is TRBJ2-2 and V is TRBV18; 7 bases fit TRBD1. Germline loops: CDR1 KGHSH, CDR2 LQKENI. This CDR3 has 16 amino acids. Losses at the gene ends were 5 bases for V and 2 bases for J; bases not matched to a gene: 8. The CDR3 region has the DNA TGTGCCAGCTCATCGGGACAGCTCTTAAACACCGGGGAGCTGTTTTTT. The encoded protein is CASSSGQLLNTGELFF. The full variable domain, in which reference TRBV18 and TRBJ2-2 provide the parts outside the CDR3, is NAGVMQNPRHLVRRRGQEARLRCSPMKGHSHVYWYRQLPEEGLKFMVYLQKENIIDESGMPKERFSAEFPKEGPSILRIQQVVRGDSAAYFCASSSGQLLNTGELFFGEGSRLTVL.

About this clone: One end of the junction does not line up with germline, which may come from a read error. J is TRBJ2-7 and V is TRBV29-1; 9 positions match TRBD2. The CDR3 consists of 12 residues. In germline, CDR1 is SQVTM, CDR2 ANQGSEA. CDR3 region: CSVEGSTSGPFF. The CDR3 region has the DNA TGCAGCGTTGAAGGGAGTACTAGCGGGCCTTTCTTC.

The chain has TRBV3-1 (or the pseudogene TRBV3-2) and TRBJ2-1, with 8 bases aligning to TRBD2. The V and J ends lost 5 bases and 4 bases, in that order; junction bases with no gene match: 10. The CDR3 has 16 residues. Germline V gene sequence: CDR1 LGHDT, CDR2 YNNKEL (reference sequence). Here the CDR3 DNA reads TGTGCCAGCAGCGCCCGGAGCGGGGGTCTATACAATGAGCAGTTCTTC. Protein sequence: CASSARSGGLYNEQFF.

The genes are TRBV24-1 and TRBJ2-1; TRBD1 matches 9 bases. The length of the CDR3 is 16 residues. V trimming: 3 bases; J trimming: 5 bases; junction bases outside the gene matches: 7. Germline CDR1 and CDR2: KGHDR and SFDVKD. CDR3 sequence reads: CATSDPGQGGDNEQFF. The CDR3 nucleotides are TGTGCCACCAGTGATCCGGGACAGGGAGGAGACAATGAGCAGTTCTTC.

This chain uses TRBV5-1 with TRBJ2-7, with TRBD2 matching 10 bases. The CDR3 extends over 13 amino acids. Unmatched junction bases numbered 4, after V lost 1 base and J lost 9 bases. Germline CDR1 SGHRS, CDR2 YFSETQ. For the CDR3, the DNA is TGCGCCAGCAGCTTGTCTACTAGCGGGATGCAGTACTTC. It specifies CASSLSTSGMQYF.

The rearrangement links TRBV5-1 to TRBJ2-5; a weak D match, TRBD2 (7 bases). CDR3 length: 16 amino acids. CDR1 and CDR2 from the germline V gene are SGHRS and YFSETQ. The ends were cut back, 3 bases at V and 1 base at J, with 16 bases in the middle. The CDR3 is CASSWNNGGAQETQYF. The CDR3 coding sequence is TGCGCCAGCAGCTGGAATAATGGGGGGGCCCAAGAGACCCAGTACTTC.

Points on this clone: The junction departs from germline at one end; a sequencing error may be responsible. The chain combines TRBV7-7 with TRBJ2-3; possibly TRBD1 for D (6 bases). CDR1 and CDR2 (germline): SSHAT, FNYEAQ (reference sequence). The CDR3 covers 17 residues. The CDR3 DNA reads as TGTGCTAGCAGCTTAGGTGCTTCAGGGGTTTTCACAGATACGCAGTATTTT. Translation gives CASSLGASGVFTDTQYF.

This sequence joins TRBV7-9 and TRBJ1-5; D uncertain. The V gene lost 1 base and the J gene lost 4 bases, with 11 bases spanning the gap. Per the germline V gene, CDR1 is SEHNR and CDR2 is FQNEAQ (reference sequence). The CDR3 runs 15 residues. Written as DNA, the CDR3 is TGTGCCAGCAGCTTAGGGGTTGGGCTTAATCAGCCCCAGCATTTT. Translated, it gives CASSLGVGLNQPQHF.

The chain carries TRBV28 and TRBJ2-1, with 10 bases identical to TRBD2. The CDR3 consists of 18 residues. With V trimmed by 3 bases and J by 1 base, 9 bases remained unmatched. Germline loops: CDR1 MDHEN, CDR2 SYDVKM. DNA for the CDR3: TGTGCCAGCAGTTTTGGGCTAGCGGGAGTAGGGTCCTACAATGAGCAGTTCTTC. Translated: CASSFGLAGVGSYNEQFF. The full variable domain, completed using reference TRBV28 and TRBJ2-1, is DVKVTQSSRYLVKRTGEKVFLECVQDMDHENMFWYRQDPGLGLRLIYFSYDVKMKEKGDIPEGYSVSREKKERFSLILESASTNQTSMYLCASSFGLAGVGSYNEQFFGPGTRLTVL.

This chain joins TRBV4-2 and TRBJ1-1; 10 nucleotides line up with TRBD1. Trimming cost V 0 bases and J 3 bases; bases outside gene matches: 10. This CDR3 region has 18 residues. Looked up from germline, CDR1 is LGHNA and CDR2 is YNFKEQ. The CDR3 DNA reads TGTGCCAGCAGCCAAGAGAATCCGAGACAGGGGGCATACACTGAAGCTTTCTTT. Translated: CASSQENPRQGAYTEAFF.